This note documents a single T cell receptor (beta chain) sequence. The germline V gene has CDR1 SGHTA and CDR2 FQGNSA. The CDR3 sequence is 15 residues long. J was trimmed by 4 bases and V by 3 bases; bases with no gene match: 3. Regarding time point: patch test 3, about 24 weeks after DPC sensitization. The treatment here: therapeutic diphenylcyclopropenone sensitization with weekly scalp DPC. The sample originates from a study of human T cells and chemical hapten exposure. TCRdb re-called the RACE reads through MiXCR, storing one row per CDR3 protein. The table lists roughly 100,000 distinct CDR3 sequences, 30% to 35% of them singletons, with roughly 2.5% in the top ten.

This sequence originates from a man aged 35 to 55 with alopecia areata. Some clones in this sample may be carry-over from other donors' samples. The source was whole blood, collected in connection with sensitization to the hapten diphenylcyclopropenone (DPC). The V gene is TRBV7-2, the J gene TRBJ2-3; TRBD2 aligns across 11 bases. CDR3 bases: TGTGCCAGCAGCTTGCAACTAGCGGGGGCAGATACGCAGTATTTT. Translated: CASSLQLAGADTQYF. Looking up the rest from reference TRBV7-2 and TRBJ2-3 gives the full variable domain: GAGVSQSPSNKVTEKGKDVELRCDPISGHTALYWYRQSLGQGLEFLIYFQGNSAPDKSGLPSDRFSAERTGGSVSTLTIQRTQQEDSAVYLCASSLQLAGADTQYFGPGTRLTVL.